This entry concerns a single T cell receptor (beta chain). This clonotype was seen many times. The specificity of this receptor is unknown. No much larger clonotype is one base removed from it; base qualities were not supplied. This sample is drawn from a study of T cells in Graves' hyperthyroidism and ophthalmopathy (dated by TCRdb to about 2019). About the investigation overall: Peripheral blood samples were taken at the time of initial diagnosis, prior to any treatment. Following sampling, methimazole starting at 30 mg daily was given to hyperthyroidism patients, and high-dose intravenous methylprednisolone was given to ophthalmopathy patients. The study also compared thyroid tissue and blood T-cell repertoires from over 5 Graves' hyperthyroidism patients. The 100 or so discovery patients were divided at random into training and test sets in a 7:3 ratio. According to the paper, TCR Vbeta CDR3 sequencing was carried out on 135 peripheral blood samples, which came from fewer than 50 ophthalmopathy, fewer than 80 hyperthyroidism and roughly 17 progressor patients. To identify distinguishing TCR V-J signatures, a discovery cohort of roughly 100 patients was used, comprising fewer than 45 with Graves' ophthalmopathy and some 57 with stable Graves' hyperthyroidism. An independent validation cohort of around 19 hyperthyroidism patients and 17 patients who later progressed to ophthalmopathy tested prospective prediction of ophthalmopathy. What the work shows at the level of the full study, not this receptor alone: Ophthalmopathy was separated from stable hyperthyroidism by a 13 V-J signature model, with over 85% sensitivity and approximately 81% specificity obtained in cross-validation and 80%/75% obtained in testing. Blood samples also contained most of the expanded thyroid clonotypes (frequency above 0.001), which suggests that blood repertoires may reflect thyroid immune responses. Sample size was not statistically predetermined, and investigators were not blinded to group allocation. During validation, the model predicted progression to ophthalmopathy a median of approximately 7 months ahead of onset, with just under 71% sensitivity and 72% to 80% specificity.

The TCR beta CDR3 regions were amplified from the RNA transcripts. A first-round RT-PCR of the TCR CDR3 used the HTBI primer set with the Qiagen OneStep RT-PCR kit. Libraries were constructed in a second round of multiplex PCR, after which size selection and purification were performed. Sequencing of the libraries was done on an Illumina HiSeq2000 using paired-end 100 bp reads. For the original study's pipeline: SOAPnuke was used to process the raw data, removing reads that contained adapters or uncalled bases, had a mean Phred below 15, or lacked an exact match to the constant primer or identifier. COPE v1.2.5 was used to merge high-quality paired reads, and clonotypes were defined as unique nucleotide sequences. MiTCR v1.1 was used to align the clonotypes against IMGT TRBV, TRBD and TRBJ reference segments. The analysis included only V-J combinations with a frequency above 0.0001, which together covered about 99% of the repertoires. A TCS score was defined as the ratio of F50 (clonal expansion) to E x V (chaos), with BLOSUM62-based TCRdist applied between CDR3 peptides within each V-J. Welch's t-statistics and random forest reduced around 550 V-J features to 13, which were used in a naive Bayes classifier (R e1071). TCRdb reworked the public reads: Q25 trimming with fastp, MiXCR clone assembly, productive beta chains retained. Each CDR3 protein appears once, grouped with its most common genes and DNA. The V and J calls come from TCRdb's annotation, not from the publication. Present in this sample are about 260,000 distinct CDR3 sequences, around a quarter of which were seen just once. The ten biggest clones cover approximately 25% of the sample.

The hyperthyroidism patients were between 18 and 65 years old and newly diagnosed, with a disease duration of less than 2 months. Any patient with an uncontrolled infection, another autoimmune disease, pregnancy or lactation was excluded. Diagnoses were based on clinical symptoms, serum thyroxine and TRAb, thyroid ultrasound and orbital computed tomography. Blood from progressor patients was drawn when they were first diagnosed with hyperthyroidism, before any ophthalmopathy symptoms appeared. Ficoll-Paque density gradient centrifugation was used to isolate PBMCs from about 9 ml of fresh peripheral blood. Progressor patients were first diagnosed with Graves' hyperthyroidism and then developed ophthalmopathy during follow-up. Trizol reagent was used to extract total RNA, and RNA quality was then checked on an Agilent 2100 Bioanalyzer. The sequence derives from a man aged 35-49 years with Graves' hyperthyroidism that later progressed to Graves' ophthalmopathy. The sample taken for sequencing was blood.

The CDR3 has the sequence CATGPSGANVLTF. The nucleotide sequence reads TGTGCCACCGGACCCTCTGGGGCCAACGTCCTGACTTTC. The chain is made from TRBV24-1 and TRBJ2-6; confidence is insufficient to name the D gene. CDR3 length: 13 amino acids, cysteine to phenylalanine. Only the CDR3 region is kept as DNA, spanning 39 bases read in frame from base 1. CDR1 and CDR2, looked up from the germline V gene, are KGHDR and SFDVKD. V loses 9 bases of germline sequence and J loses 0 bases, and the interval between the two ends is 5 bases.